A single sample is the source of the 4 T cell receptor beta chains below, sequenced in a study of T cell changes during pregnancy in multiple sclerosis. The assay was immunoSEQ multiplex PCR, and TCRdb's table has in-frame clones only and misses some. Of tens of thousands of clones listed, 90% are singletons. This specimen consisted of peripheral blood, obtained in the first trimester of pregnancy. These receptors originate from a female donor in good health, enrolled as a control in a pregnancy study.

The V gene is TRBV7-8, the J gene TRBJ1-2; D not resolved. The V and J ends lost 1 base and 2 bases respectively, with 14 bases between them. Germline values: CDR1 SGHVS, CDR2 FQNEAQ. The CDR3 extends over 16 amino acids. The CDR3 loop is CASSLESVVLNYGYTF. DNA for the CDR3: TGTGCCAGCAGCTTAGAGTCGGTCGTCTTAAACTATGGCTACACCTTC.

The V and J genes are TRBV7-6 and TRBJ1-1, with D possibly TRBD1 on 6 matching bases. Trimming removed 2 bases at V and 0 bases at J, with 16 bases between. CDR3 length: 17 residues. The V gene's germline CDR1 is SGHVS and CDR2 FNYEAQ. The DNA for the CDR3 is TGTGCCAGCAGCTTAAGTCCAGGGGAGATCATGAACACTGAAGCTTTCTTT. Protein product: CASSLSPGEIMNTEAFF.

The chain recombines TRBV7-9 with TRBJ2-1; D perhaps matches TRBD1 (6 bases). The CDR3 has 15 residues. Germline CDR1 is SEHNR and CDR2 is FQNEAQ (reference sequence). V gave up 5 bases and J gave up 3 bases, with 14 bases separating them. Here the CDR3 DNA reads TGTGCCAGCAGCGTAACTGACAGGTACTACAATGAGCAGTTCTTC. Its translation: CASSVTDRYYNEQFF.

The chain uses TRBV7-9 and TRBJ2-4; the match to TRBD2 covers 9 bases. The CDR3 runs to 15 residues. V lost 1 base and J lost 8; bases outside the gene matches: 6. Germline CDR1 reads SEHNR; CDR2 reads FQNEAQ (reference sequence). CDR3 in amino acids: CASSLGGTSSHIQYF. CDR3 in DNA: TGTGCCAGCAGCTTAGGCGGGACTAGCAGTCACATTCAGTACTTC.